Listed below are T cell receptor beta chains from one sample, sequenced in a study of cytomegalovirus exposure and HLA in healthy donors. Libraries were prepared by immunoSEQ multiplex PCR; TCRdb keeps only in-frame clonotypes and omits some of them. This table has 200,000 or so clones, around 86% appearing once. Sequencing was carried out using PBMCs. These receptors came from a man aged 30 to 45 in good health and CMV-seronegative. Both conserved end residues are part of each CDR3. The order of the fields is D gene, J gene, V gene, CDR3 protein. A D gene is named only where the DNA matches it firmly.

- TRBJ2-7 TRBV19 CASSINSGYEQYF
TRBD1 TRBJ1-2 TRBV6-1 CAGTVSFLDGYTF
- TRBJ2-1 TRBV15 CATSSAGNEQFF
- TRBJ1-4 TRBV7-9 CASSQRSSKGLELFF
- TRBJ1-1 TRBV30 CAWHPRGGVSEAFF
- TRBJ1-1 TRBV7-9 CASCTGGQHVGAFF
- TRBJ2-3 TRBV6-5 CASSYQAGSSTDTQYF
- TRBJ2-7 TRBV5-6 CASSADSSYEQYF
TRBD1 TRBJ2-3 TRBV7-9 CASSFHTGATDTQYF
TRBD2 TRBJ2-3 TRBV5-1 CASSLAPGLAGGDTQYF
TRBD1 TRBJ1-1 TRBV15 CATSSRDSEAFF
TRBD2 TRBJ2-1 TRBV15 CATSSPGGLAIYNEQFF
- TRBJ2-7 TRBV7-9 CASSLPQGHSYEQYF
- TRBJ1-1 TRBV6-6 CASSWATNTEAFF
- TRBJ2-5 TRBV30 CAWREGGESAQYF
TRBD2 TRBJ2-4 TRBV28 CASSGTSGGAGIQYF